Listed below are T cell receptor beta chains from one sample, sequenced in a study of Ad26.COV2.S vaccination and SARS-CoV-2 variants. Clones were read by immunoSEQ multiplex PCR, and TCRdb kept only the in-frame ones, dropping some. The sample carries over 85,000 clones, 82% recorded once. The sequenced sample was peripheral blood, obtained after recovery from COVID-19. These receptors were obtained from a human donor who had recovered from COVID-19. Each CDR3 is given with its conserved first and last residue. Each record gives: V gene, D gene, J gene, clone size, CDR3 protein, CDR3 DNA. D genes are given only for firm matches. The size field is filled for only some rows; it gives once, few, many or a size class.

v_gene: TRBV6-5
d_gene: NA
j_gene: TRBJ2-4
abundance: NA
CDR3aa: CASSYARGQNIQYF
CDR3nt: TGTGCCAGCAGTTACGCCCGGGGCCAAAACATTCAGTACTTC

v_gene: TRBV28
d_gene: NA
j_gene: TRBJ2-7
abundance: NA
CDR3aa: CASSRLTLREQYF
CDR3nt: TGTGCCAGCAGTCGTCTTACGCTCCGGGAGCAGTACTTC

v_gene: TRBV6-2/TRBV6-3
d_gene: NA
j_gene: TRBJ2-4
abundance: NA
CDR3aa: CASSYFDQGAKNIQYF
CDR3nt: TGTGCCAGCAGTTACTTCGATCAGGGAGCCAAAAACATTCAGTACTTC

v_gene: TRBV7-8
d_gene: TRBD1
j_gene: TRBJ1-2
abundance: NA
CDR3aa: CASSPRQGAPNYGYTF
CDR3nt: TGTGCCAGCAGCCCGCGACAGGGAGCCCCTAACTATGGCTACACCTTC

v_gene: TRBV12-3/TRBV12-4
d_gene: TRBD2
j_gene: TRBJ2-2
abundance: NA
CDR3aa: CASGAREAGELFF
CDR3nt: TGTGCCAGCGGGGCGCGGGAGGCCGGGGAGCTGTTTTTT

v_gene: TRBV6-2/TRBV6-3
d_gene: TRBD2
j_gene: TRBJ2-7
abundance: once
CDR3aa: CASSYSTSGYEQYF
CDR3nt: TGTGCCAGCAGTTACTCAACTAGCGGCTACGAGCAGTACTTC

v_gene: TRBV5-6
d_gene: NA
j_gene: TRBJ1-1
abundance: NA
CDR3aa: CASSLRWQSRNTEAFF
CDR3nt: TGTGCCAGCAGCTTGCGTTGGCAGAGTAGGAACACTGAAGCTTTCTTT

v_gene: TRBV11-3
d_gene: NA
j_gene: TRBJ1-3
abundance: NA
CDR3aa: CASNRGGTSGNTIYF
CDR3nt: TGTGCCAGCAATCGGGGGGGAACCTCTGGAAACACCATATATTTT

v_gene: TRBV24-1
d_gene: TRBD1
j_gene: TRBJ1-1
abundance: NA
CDR3aa: CATSDRQGWDEAFF
CDR3nt: TGTGCCACCAGTGACCGACAGGGGTGGGATGAAGCTTTCTTT

v_gene: TRBV7-2
d_gene: TRBD1
j_gene: TRBJ2-5
abundance: NA
CDR3aa: CASGGQAVETQYF
CDR3nt: TGTGCCAGTGGAGGACAGGCAGTAGAGACCCAGTACTTC

v_gene: TRBV5-6
d_gene: NA
j_gene: TRBJ2-7
abundance: NA
CDR3aa: CASGLRQAEQYF
CDR3nt: TGTGCCAGCGGACTCAGGCAAGCCGAGCAGTACTTC

v_gene: TRBV7-8
d_gene: NA
j_gene: TRBJ2-7
abundance: NA
CDR3aa: CASSLELGEQYF
CDR3nt: TGTGCCAGCAGCTTAGAATTGGGCGAGCAGTACTTC

v_gene: TRBV4-2
d_gene: NA
j_gene: TRBJ2-7
abundance: NA
CDR3aa: CASSQDWGNYEQYF
CDR3nt: TGTGCCAGCAGCCAAGATTGGGGGAACTACGAGCAGTACTTC